Listed below are T cell receptor beta chains from one sample, sequenced in a study of T-cell reconstitution after alpha-beta-depleted transplantation in children. TCRdb called the PCR reads again in MiXCR, with one record for every CDR3 protein. Of around 800,000 distinct CDR3 sequences in the sample, roughly 15% are singletons; the top ten hold just under 5%. Sequencing used PBMCs, mostly from graft donor cells, obtained 360 days after TCRalphabeta/CD19-depleted stem cell transplant. The receptors were gathered from a male patient younger than 18 who had a stem cell transplant for acute lymphoblastic leukemia, so the T cells may come from the graft donor. Both conserved end residues are part of each CDR3. A D gene is named only where the DNA matches it firmly. Size values are once, few and many counts, or a class for expanded clones, and some rows have none.

TRBD1,15,many,TRBV11-2,TRBJ1-1,CASRRGQQKSTEAFF,TGTGCCAGCAGGCGGGGACAGCAAAAGAGCACTGAAGCTTTCTTT
TRBD2,14,-,TRBV3-1,TRBJ2-7,CASSRLAETYEQYF,TGTGCCAGCAGCCGCCTAGCGGAAACCTACGAGCAGTACTTC
TRBD1,14,-,TRBV12-3/TRBV12-4,TRBJ2-7,CASTVGQGSYEQYF,TGTGCCAGCACCGTGGGACAGGGGTCCTACGAGCAGTACTTC
TRBD1,16,-,TRBV5-5,TRBJ2-7,CASSLKTGTLTGEQYF,TGTGCCAGCAGCTTGAAGACAGGGACCCTTACCGGGGAGCAGTACTTC
TRBD1,18,few,TRBV7-3,TRBJ1-2,CASSWNLLTGPSNYGYTF,TGTGCCAGCAGCTGGAACCTATTGACAGGGCCTTCTAACTATGGCTACACCTTC
-,17,-,TRBV7-9,TRBJ2-1,CASSLIPYREAYNEQFF,TGTGCCAGCAGCTTAATACCGTACAGGGAGGCCTACAATGAGCAGTTCTTC
-,14,-,TRBV27,TRBJ2-7,CASSKTGGAYEQYF,TGTGCCAGCAGCAAAACAGGGGGGGCCTACGAGCAGTACTTC
-,13,few,TRBV7-3,TRBJ2-2,CASSPDTVGELFF,TGTGCCAGCAGCCCCGACACGGTCGGGGAGCTGTTTTTT
TRBD1,13,many,TRBV10-3,TRBJ2-7,CAIRGDRSYEQYF,TGTGCCATCAGGGGGGACAGGTCCTACGAGCAGTACTTC
-,14,many,TRBV20-1,TRBJ2-6,CSADFFSGANVLTF,TGCAGTGCTGACTTTTTCTCTGGGGCCAACGTCCTGACTTTC
TRBD1,16,-,TRBV20-1,TRBJ1-6,CSARDPGTGVNSPLHF,TGCAGTGCTAGAGATCCCGGGACAGGGGTTAATTCACCCCTCCACTTT
-,11,many,TRBV3-1,TRBJ2-7,CASSQMREQYF,TGTGCCAGCAGCCAGATGCGGGAGCAGTACTTC
TRBD2,16,-,TRBV20-1,TRBJ2-3,CSARVRDYPSTDTQYF,TGCAGTGCTAGAGTAAGGGACTACCCTAGCACAGATACGCAGTATTTT
-,14,few,TRBV6-2/TRBV6-3,TRBJ2-7,CASSYRVGGHEQYF,TGTGCCAGCAGTTACAGGGTCGGGGGCCACGAGCAGTACTTC
-,15,-,TRBV7-9,TRBJ2-1,CASSLQGWRVNEQFF,TGTGCCAGCAGCTTGCAGGGTTGGAGGGTGAATGAGCAGTTCTTC
-,14,few,TRBV20-1,TRBJ2-1,CSARRILGYIEQFF,TGCAGTGCTAGGCGGATTTTAGGGTACATAGAGCAGTTCTTC
TRBD1,17,few,TRBV3-1,TRBJ2-3,CASSQLTGGASTDTQYF,TGTGCCAGCAGCCAGCTAACAGGGGGCGCTTCCACAGATACGCAGTATTTT
-,13,few,TRBV7-2,TRBJ2-5,CASSPYLEETQYF,TGTGCCAGCAGCCCCTACCTGGAAGAGACCCAGTACTTC
-,15,-,TRBV10-3,TRBJ2-7,CAIGPRHGSSYEQYF,TGTGCCATCGGCCCCCGGCACGGGAGCTCCTACGAGCAGTACTTC
-,15,few,TRBV5-5,TRBJ2-4,CASSASPYDRNIQYF,TGTGCCAGCAGCGCGTCACCATACGACCGGAACATTCAGTACTTC
TRBD1,17,-,TRBV20-1,TRBJ1-1,CSARLRGTGARNTEAFF,TGCAGTGCTAGATTAAGGGGCACAGGGGCTCGGAACACTGAAGCTTTCTTT
-,13,many,TRBV7-9,TRBJ2-3,CASGRDPTDTQYF,TGTGCCAGCGGCAGAGATCCAACAGATACGCAGTATTTT
TRBD2,13,once,TRBV2,TRBJ2-1,CASTRERSNEQFF,TGTGCCAGCACGCGGGAGAGGAGCAATGAGCAGTTCTTC
TRBD1,15,many,TRBV15,TRBJ1-2,CATSRQGARIYGYTF,TGTGCCACCAGTAGACAGGGGGCGCGGATCTATGGCTACACCTTC